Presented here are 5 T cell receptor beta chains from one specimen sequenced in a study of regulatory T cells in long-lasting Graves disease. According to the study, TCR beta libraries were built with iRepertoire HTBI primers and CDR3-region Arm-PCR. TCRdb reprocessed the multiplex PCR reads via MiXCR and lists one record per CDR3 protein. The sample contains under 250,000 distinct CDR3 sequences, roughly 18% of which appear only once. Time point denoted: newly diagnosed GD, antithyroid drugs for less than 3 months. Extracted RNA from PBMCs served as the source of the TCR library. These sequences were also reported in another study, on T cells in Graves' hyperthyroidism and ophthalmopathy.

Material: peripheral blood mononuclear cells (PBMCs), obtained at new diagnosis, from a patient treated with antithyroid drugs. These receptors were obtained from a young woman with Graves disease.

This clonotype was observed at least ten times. The CDR3 loop is CASSLALQGLANTGELFF. Written as DNA, the CDR3 is TGTGCCAGCAGCTTGGCACTTCAGGGACTAGCGAACACCGGGGAGCTGTTTTTT. V is TRBV5-5 and J is TRBJ2-2, with 8 positions matching TRBD2. V was pared by 0 bases and J by 0 bases, with 7 bases of the junction left unmatched. Germline CDR1 and CDR2: SGHKS and YYEKEE (reference sequence). This CDR3 comprises 18 residues.

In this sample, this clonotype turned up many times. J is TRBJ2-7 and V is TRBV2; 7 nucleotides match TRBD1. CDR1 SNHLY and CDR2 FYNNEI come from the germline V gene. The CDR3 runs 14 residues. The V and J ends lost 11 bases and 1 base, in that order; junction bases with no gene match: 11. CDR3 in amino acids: CAPNRDSYSYEQYF. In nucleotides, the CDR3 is TGTGCCCCAAACCGGGACAGCTATTCCTACGAGCAGTACTTC.

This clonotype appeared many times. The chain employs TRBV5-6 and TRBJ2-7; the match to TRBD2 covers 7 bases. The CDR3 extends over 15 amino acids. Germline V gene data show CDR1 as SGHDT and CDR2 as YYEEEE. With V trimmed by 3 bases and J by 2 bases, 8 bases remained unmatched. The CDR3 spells CASSSPGLHAYEQYF. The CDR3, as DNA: TGTGCCAGCAGCTCACCGGGACTACACGCCTACGAGCAGTACTTC. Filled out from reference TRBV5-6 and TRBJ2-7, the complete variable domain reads DAGVTQSPTHLIKTRGQQVTLRCSPKSGHDTVSWYQQALGQGPQFIFQYYEEEERQRGNFPDRFSGHQFPNYSSELNVNALLLGDSALYLCASSSPGLHAYEQYFGPGTRLTVT.

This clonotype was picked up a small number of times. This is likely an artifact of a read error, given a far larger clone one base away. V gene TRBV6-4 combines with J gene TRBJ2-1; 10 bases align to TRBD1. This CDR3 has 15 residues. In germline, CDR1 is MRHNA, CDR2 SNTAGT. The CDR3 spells CASSDSTGGFDERFF. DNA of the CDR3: TGTGCCAGCAGTGATTCGACAGGGGGCTTCGATGAGCGGTTCTTC.

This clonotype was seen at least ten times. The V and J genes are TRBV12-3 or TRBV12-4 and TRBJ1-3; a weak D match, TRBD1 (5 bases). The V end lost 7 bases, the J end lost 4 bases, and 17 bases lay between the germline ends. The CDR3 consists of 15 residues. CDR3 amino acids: CASMRTAGSGNTIYF. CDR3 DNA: TGTGCCAGCATGCGGACCGCAGGGTCAGGAAACACCATATATTTT.